This T cell receptor (beta chain) came from a study of blood T cell repertoires in COVID-19. Study as a whole: Specimens from acute and convalescent COVID-19 originated in the United States, Italy and Spain. The analysed material was cDNA or gDNA that came from T cells, B-cell-depleted T cells, or PBMCs.

The CDR3 totals 18 residues. Germline loops: CDR1 ENHRY, CDR2 SYGVKD. V trimming: 4 bases; J trimming: 3 bases; junction bases outside the gene matches: 12. In the authors' workflow: Estimation of nucleated cell counts was performed using reference gene primer amplification. Assay used: immunoSEQ multiplex PCR; TCRdb lists only in-frame clones, some missing. Clone size and V and J calls were adopted from that table, with D and trimming inferred from the DNA. The table records about 160,000 clones, less than 90% of them present only once. What was sequenced was peripheral blood. V usage is TRBV10-3 and J usage is TRBJ1-2; 12 nucleotides match TRBD1. The sequence derives from a woman in her sixties or seventies with acute or convalescent COVID-19. The CDR3 nucleotides read TGTGCCATCAGTGCCGACGGGACAGGGGGCATCCAGGACTATGGCTACACCTTC. Protein sequence: CAISADGTGGIQDYGYTF.